This T cell receptor beta chain comes out of a study of T cell repertoires in cytomegalovirus infection. TCRdb redid the calling of the reads with MiXCR, one entry per CDR3 protein. The table records 300,000 or so distinct CDR3 sequences, roughly 9.3% of them present only once. This clonotype was detected a few times. Per germline, CDR1 MNHEY and CDR2 SMNVEV (reference sequence). Trimming pared 0 bases from V and 3 bases from J, leaving 12 bases between. This CDR3 is 15 amino acids long. V gene TRBV27 combines with J gene TRBJ2-7; D is possibly TRBD1 (5 bases). The sample was PBMCs. This receptor was taken from a human donor in good health (CMV status not recorded). Some clones in this sample may be carry-over from other donors' samples. For the CDR3, the DNA is TGTGCCAGCAGTTTATCGTCGGCAGGGCTCTACGAGCAGTACTTC. Translated, it gives CASSLSSAGLYEQYF.